Shown below are 9 T cell receptor beta chains from a single sample sequenced in a study of T-cell reconstitution after alpha-beta-depleted transplantation in children. The library targeted TCRbeta and was prepared with unique molecular identifiers. MiXCR, run by TCRdb on the PCR reads, gives a single entry per CDR3 protein. The table lists around 500,000 distinct CDR3 sequences, roughly 24% of them singletons. Here the sequenced sample was PBMCs, mostly from graft donor cells, taken 360 days after TCRalphabeta/CD19-depleted stem cell transplant. Receptors originate from a boy under two years old who had a stem cell transplant for acute myeloid leukemia, so the T cells may come from the graft donor.

This clonotype was counted ten times or more. The chain combines TRBV7-2 with TRBJ2-5, with D perhaps being TRBD1 or TRBD2 (5 bases each). Trimming pared 5 bases from V and 2 bases from J, leaving 9 bases between. There are 13 residues in the CDR3. Per germline, CDR1 SGHTA and CDR2 FQGNSA. The CDR3 nucleotides are TGTGCCAGCAGCGGGGACGGTCAAGAGACCCAGTACTTC. Translated: CASSGDGQETQYF.

The chain links TRBV4-1 to TRBJ2-4; TRBD1 might be the D (6 bases). In germline, CDR1 is MGHRA, CDR2 YSYEKL. This CDR3 has 14 amino acids. V was pared by 5 bases and J by 6 bases, with 14 bases between. The CDR3 loop is CASSEQGSGNIQYF. The CDR3 DNA follows: TGCGCCAGCAGCGAGCAGGGGTCCGGAAACATTCAGTACTTC.

Many counts were recorded for this clonotype. The chain joins TRBV15 to TRBJ2-3; 15 nucleotides line up with TRBD2. From germline, CDR1 is LNHNV and CDR2 YYDKDF (reference sequence). The CDR3 has 17 amino acids. J was trimmed by 5 bases and V by 6 bases; bases with no gene match: 9. As DNA, the CDR3 is TGTGCCACCAGGATCTGGACTAGCGGGGGGGCCATAGATACGCAGTATTTT. The encoded protein is CATRIWTSGGAIDTQYF.

The CDR3 DNA reads as TGTGCCAGCAGTACCGGGACCCCCCGCACAGATACGCAGTATTTT. It is translated as CASSTGTPRTDTQYF. V gene TRBV6-1 combines with J gene TRBJ2-3, with D perhaps TRBD1 or TRBD2 (5 bases each). The CDR3 has 15 amino acids. The V end lost 5 bases, the J end lost 1 base, and 13 bases lay between the germline ends. Germline CDR1 is MNHNS and CDR2 is SASEGT.

The chain is built from TRBV29-1 and TRBJ1-1; D not certain. The CDR3 runs to 12 residues. Germline V gene lookup returns CDR1 SQVTM and CDR2 ANQGSEA. Trimming removed 0 bases at V and 4 bases at J, with 6 bases between. This CDR3 reads CSVEERVTEAFF. The CDR3 nucleotides read TGCAGCGTTGAAGAACGGGTCACTGAAGCTTTCTTT. The variable domain in full, with the rest retrieved from reference TRBV29-1 and TRBJ1-1, is SAVISQKPSRDICQRGTSLTIQCQVDSQVTMMFWYRQQPGQSLTLIATANQGSEATYESGFVIDKFPISRPNLTFSTLTVSNMSPEDSSIYLCSVEERVTEAFFGQGTRLTVV.

This clonotype was recorded at least ten times. The chain has TRBV15 and TRBJ2-1; D is uncertain. The CDR3 has 16 amino acids. Between the trimmed V and J ends, which lost 0 bases and 0 bases, there was a span of 9 bases. Per the germline V gene, CDR1 is LNHNV and CDR2 is YYDKDF (reference sequence). The CDR3 bases are TGTGCCACCAGCAGAGATCATGGTCTCTCCTACAATGAGCAGTTCTTC. Amino acid sequence: CATSRDHGLSYNEQFF.

There are a few counts of this clonotype. V and J are TRBV12-3 or TRBV12-4 and TRBJ2-1; TRBD1 matches at 9 bases. V lost 8 bases and J lost 4; bases outside the gene matches: 6. The CDR3 spans 14 residues. Here the CDR3 reads CASLTGGGYNEQFF. In DNA form, the CDR3 reads TGTGCCAGCCTCACAGGGGGCGGGTACAATGAGCAGTTCTTC.

This clonotype was detected only a few times. The chain recombines TRBV20-1 with TRBJ2-3, with D maybe TRBD1 (6 bases). Germline CDR1 DFQATT, CDR2 SNEGSKA (reference sequence). Trimming removed 6 bases from V and 3 bases from J, with 22 bases in between. The CDR3 has 16 amino acids. CDR3 loop: CSAPPPRGEWTDTQYF. CDR3 sequence (DNA): TGCAGTGCCCCGCCACCCAGGGGTGAGTGGACAGATACGCAGTATTTT.

The V gene is TRBV6-2 or TRBV6-3, the J gene TRBJ1-1; a weak D match, TRBD1 (6 bases). In germline, CDR1 is MNHEY, CDR2 SVGEGT. There are 15 residues in the CDR3. The V and J ends lost 5 bases and 0 bases respectively, with 13 bases between them. The CDR3: CASSRGGPVNTEAFF. In DNA, the CDR3 is TGTGCCAGCAGTCGAGGGGGTCCGGTGAACACTGAAGCTTTCTTT.